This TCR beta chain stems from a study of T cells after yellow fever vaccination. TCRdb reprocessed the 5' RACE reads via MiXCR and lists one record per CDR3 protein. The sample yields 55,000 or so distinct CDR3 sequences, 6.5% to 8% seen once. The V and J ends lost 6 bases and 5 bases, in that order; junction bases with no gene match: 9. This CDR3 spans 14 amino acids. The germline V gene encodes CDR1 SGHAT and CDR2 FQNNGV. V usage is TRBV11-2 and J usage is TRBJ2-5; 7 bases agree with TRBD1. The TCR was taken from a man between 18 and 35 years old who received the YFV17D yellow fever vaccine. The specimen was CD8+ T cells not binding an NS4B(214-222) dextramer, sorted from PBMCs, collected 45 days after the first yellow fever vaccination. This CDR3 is CASSPRGYGETQYF. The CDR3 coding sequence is TGTGCCAGCAGTCCCAGGGGGTATGGCGAGACCCAGTACTTC.